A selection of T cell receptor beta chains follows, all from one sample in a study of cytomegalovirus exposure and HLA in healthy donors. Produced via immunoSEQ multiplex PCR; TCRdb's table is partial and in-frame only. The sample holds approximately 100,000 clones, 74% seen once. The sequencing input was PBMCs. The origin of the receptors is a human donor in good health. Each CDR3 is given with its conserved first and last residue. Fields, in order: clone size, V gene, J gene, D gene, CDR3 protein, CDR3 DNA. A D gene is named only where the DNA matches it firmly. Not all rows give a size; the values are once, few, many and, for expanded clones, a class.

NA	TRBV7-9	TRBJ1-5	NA	CASSLVGFLGNQPQHF	TGTGCCAGCAGCTTAGTTGGCTTTCTGGGCAATCAGCCCCAGCATTTT
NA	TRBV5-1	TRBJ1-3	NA	CASSSGRGAGNTIYF	TGCGCCAGCAGCTCAGGCAGGGGAGCTGGAAACACCATATATTTT
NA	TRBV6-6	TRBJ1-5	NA	CASSFGADSNQPQHF	TGTGCCAGCAGTTTTGGGGCGGATAGCAATCAGCCCCAGCATTTT
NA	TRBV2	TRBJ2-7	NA	CASADQGPPYEQYF	TGTGCCAGCGCAGACCAGGGGCCCCCCTACGAGCAGTACTTC
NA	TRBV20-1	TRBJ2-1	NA	CSATLANEQFF	TGCAGTGCTACCCTAGCGAATGAGCAGTTCTTC
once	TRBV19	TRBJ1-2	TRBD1	CASKYRGNYGYTF	TGTGCCAGCAAGTACAGGGGGAACTATGGCTACACCTTC
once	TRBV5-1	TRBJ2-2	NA	CASSPVAEGELFF	TGCGCCAGCAGCCCAGTCGCGGAGGGGGAGCTGTTTTTT
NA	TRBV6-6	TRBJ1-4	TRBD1	CASTKGTGEKLSF	TGTGCCAGCACCAAAGGGACAGGGGAAAAACTGTCTTTT
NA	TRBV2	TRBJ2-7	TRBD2	CATGGSGVGYEQYF	TGTGCCACCGGAGGAAGCGGGGTCGGTTACGAGCAGTACTTC
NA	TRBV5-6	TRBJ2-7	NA	CASSVTARTREQYF	TGTGCCAGCAGCGTGACAGCCAGGACGCGGGAGCAGTACTTC
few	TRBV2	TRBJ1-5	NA	CASATGTRYQPQHF	TGTGCCAGCGCTACCGGGACAAGATATCAGCCCCAGCATTTT
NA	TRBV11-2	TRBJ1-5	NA	CASSYRGNQPQHF	TGTGCCAGCAGCTATAGGGGGAATCAGCCCCAGCATTTT
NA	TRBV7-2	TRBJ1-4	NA	CASNPTATNEKLFF	TGTGCCAGCAACCCGACAGCAACTAATGAAAAACTGTTTTTT
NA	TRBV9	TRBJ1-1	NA	CASSVGAVMNTEAFF	TGTGCCAGCAGCGTAGGCGCCGTCATGAACACTGAAGCTTTCTTT
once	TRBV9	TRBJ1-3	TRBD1	CASSGQGLRGNTIYF	TGTGCCAGCAGTGGACAGGGCCTCCGTGGAAACACCATATATTTT
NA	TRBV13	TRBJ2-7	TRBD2	CASSPRGGLYEQYF	TGTGCCAGCAGCCCCCGGGGGGGCCTTTACGAGCAGTACTTC
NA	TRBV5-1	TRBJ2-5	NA	CASSLRQQETQYF	TGCGCCAGCAGCCTCAGACAGCAAGAGACCCAGTACTTC